A selection of T cell receptor beta chains follows, all from one sample in a study of blood T cell repertoires in COVID-19. TCRdb keeps only in-frame clones here, not all; method: immunoSEQ multiplex PCR. Here the sample spans 35,000 to 55,000 clones, about 90% being singletons. Sample: peripheral blood. Receptor source: a man over 45 with active COVID-19. CDR3s include the opening cysteine and the closing phenylalanine or tryptophan. A D gene is named only where the DNA matches it firmly. Some rows mark clone size as missing; the rest say once, few, many or name a class of expanded clone.

j_gene	v_gene	abundance	d_gene	CDR3aa	CDR3nt
TRBJ1-1	TRBV6-5	-	TRBD1	CASSYARGPEAFF	TGTGCCAGCAGTTACGCCAGGGGGCCTGAAGCTTTCTTT
TRBJ1-6	TRBV10-3	-	-	CAISAQEGSYNSPLHF	TGTGCCATCAGTGCTCAAGAGGGTTCCTATAATTCACCCCTCCACTTT
TRBJ2-7	TRBV5-1	-	-	CASSLAYRANYEQYF	TGCGCCAGCAGCTTAGCATACAGGGCCAACTACGAGCAGTACTTC
TRBJ2-6	TRBV5-6	once	-	CASSDTPQGAGANVLTF	TGTGCCAGCAGCGACACGCCACAGGGAGCTGGGGCCAACGTCCTGACTTTC
TRBJ2-1	TRBV11-2	-	TRBD2	CASSLGLAGGHSYNEQFF	TGTGCCAGCAGCCTCGGACTAGCGGGGGGCCATTCCTACAATGAGCAGTTCTTC
TRBJ1-2	TRBV5-1	-	-	CAKRGSGYTF	TGCGCCAAGCGGGGTAGTGGCTACACCTTC
TRBJ2-4	TRBV3-1/TRBV3-2	-	TRBD1	CASSQGGGTGGNIQYF	TGTGCCAGCAGCCAAGGGGGCGGGACAGGGGGAAACATTCAGTACTTC
TRBJ2-5	TRBV11-2	-	-	CASSPSTRGETQYF	TGTGCCAGCAGTCCGTCTACTCGGGGGGAGACCCAGTACTTC
TRBJ2-1	TRBV5-5	-	-	CASTGRGGNEQFF	TGTGCCAGCACAGGCAGGGGTGGCAATGAGCAGTTCTTC
TRBJ1-5	TRBV20-1	-	TRBD1	CSASPGQVINQPQHF	TGCAGTGCTAGTCCCGGACAGGTAATCAATCAGCCCCAGCATTTT
TRBJ2-7	TRBV10-2	-	TRBD2	CASSESRGDPSYEQYF	TGCGCCAGCAGTGAGTCGCGGGGGGACCCCTCCTACGAGCAGTACTTC
TRBJ2-3	TRBV28	-	TRBD2	CASRPGLVRRGTDTQYF	TGTGCCAGCCGGCCGGGACTAGTTCGCCGGGGCACAGATACGCAGTATTTT
TRBJ2-2	TRBV10-3	-	-	CAIGLATNTGELFF	TGTGCCATCGGGTTAGCGACGAACACCGGGGAGCTGTTTTTT
TRBJ1-6	TRBV9	-	TRBD1	CASSADREEGSPLHF	TGTGCCAGCAGCGCGGACAGGGAAGAAGGGTCACCCCTCCACTTT